The 13 T cell receptor beta chains reported below all come from one sample, sequenced in a study of human CD8 memory T cell subsets. By UMI-labeled 5' RACE, the TCR beta libraries were made. TCRdb re-called the 5' RACE reads and catalogs CDR3 proteins one per entry, DNA excluded. Its table records under 20,000 distinct CDR3 sequences. Input material: CD8+ T cells from PBMCs. Receptors were obtained from a human donor in good health.

This clonotype is classed as medium-sized by frequency. V is TRBV19 and J is TRBJ1-1; TCRdb calls TRBD1, which cannot be checked without DNA. The CDR3 runs 13 residues. Germline CDR1 reads LNHDA; CDR2 reads SQIVND (reference sequence). The CDR3 spells CASSTGQGSEAFF. The variable domain in full, with the rest retrieved from reference TRBV19 and TRBJ1-1, is DGGITQSPKYLFRKEGQNVTLSCEQNLNHDAMYWYRQDPGQGLRLIYYSQIVNDFQKGDIAEGYSVSREKKESFPLTVTSAQKNPTAFYLCASSTGQGSEAFFGQGTRLTVV.

The rearrangement joins TRBV7-3 to TRBJ2-3; absent DNA, TCRdb's TRBD2 call cannot be checked. The germline CDR1 and CDR2 sequences are SGHTA and FQGTGA. This CDR3 has 15 amino acids. This CDR3 is CASSPLASSTDTQYF.

The rearrangement uses TRBV6-2 or TRBV6-3 and TRBJ2-1. The CDR3 extends over 14 amino acids. Germline CDR1 MNHEY, CDR2 SVGEGT. The CDR3 sequence: CASSYSISRNEQFF.

V and J are TRBV7-6 and TRBJ2-7; TCRdb proposes TRBD1, but this gene call is untestable without DNA. The CDR3 runs to 16 residues. From germline, CDR1 is SGHVS and CDR2 FNYEAQ. CDR3: CASSSSPRDSLYEQYF.

The genes are TRBV20-1 and TRBJ2-3; TCRdb selects TRBD2, and the lack of DNA leaves this call unchecked. The germline V gene has CDR1 DFQATT and CDR2 SNEGSKA (reference sequence). This CDR3 is 16 amino acids long. The CDR3 sequence is CSAKSRRERVTDTQYF.

The V call is TRBV29-1, the J call TRBJ2-1. The CDR3 spans 14 residues. Germline CDR1 reads SQVTM; CDR2 reads ANQGSEA. The CDR3 spells CSVGSGGSYNEQFF.

CDR3 loop: CSAMRLVDNEQFF. This chain connects TRBV20-1 to TRBJ2-1. The CDR3 is 13 amino acids. CDR1 and CDR2 (germline): DFQATT, SNEGSKA (reference sequence).

The V call is TRBV30, the J call TRBJ1-1; the TCRdb call, TRBD1, lacks DNA for checking. Germline CDR1 GTSNPN, CDR2 SVGIG (reference sequence). This CDR3 is built from 14 residues. CDR3 sequence: CAWSVGTGNTEAFF.

The CDR3 loop is CASSVGPTNYEQYF. This chain uses TRBV9 with TRBJ2-7. This CDR3 has 14 residues. The germline CDR1 and CDR2 sequences are SGDLS and YYNGEE.

This sequence joins TRBV27 and TRBJ2-3; TCRdb's D call, TRBD1, is unchecked because there is no DNA. Germline loops: CDR1 MNHEY, CDR2 SMNVEV (reference sequence). The CDR3 length is 19 residues. The CDR3 reads CASSIYSPPTGIVVDTQYF.

The V call is TRBV4-2, the J call TRBJ1-6; TCRdb designates TRBD1, a call that cannot be tested without DNA. The germline gives CDR1 LGHNA, CDR2 YNFKEQ. The CDR3 extends over 15 amino acids. CDR3 loop: CASSQGQGQLSPLHF.

The chain links TRBV6-2 or TRBV6-3 to TRBJ2-7; TCRdb picks TRBD2, but there is no DNA to check that call. The germline V gene has CDR1 MNHEY and CDR2 SVGEGT. This CDR3 comprises 15 residues. CDR3 loop: CASSSALAIEYEQYF.

The chain joins TRBV4-1 to TRBJ1-3. The CDR3 is 16 residues long. The V gene's germline CDR1 is MGHRA and CDR2 YSYEKL. The CDR3 sequence is CASSQDVHGSGNTIYF.